This T cell receptor (beta chain) originates from a study of blood T cell repertoires in COVID-19. The junction had 6 bases not matched to a gene; V was cut back by 5 bases and J by 0 bases. CDR3 length equals 16 residues. Looked up from germline, CDR1 is SGHTA and CDR2 is FQGTGA. In the original processing: Reference gene primer amplification yielded estimated nucleated cell counts. Clones were read by immunoSEQ multiplex PCR, and TCRdb kept only the in-frame ones, dropping some. For V, J and clone size, that table is used; D and trimming come from the DNA. Counted here are a few hundred thousand clones, 89% occurring once; the ten biggest clones make up 9.5%.

The V and J genes are TRBV7-3 and TRBJ2-2; 7 nucleotides line up with TRBD2. The sample comprised PBMCs or T cells enriched from blood (not recorded which). The receptor was derived from a woman in her forties who had recovered from COVID-19. The CDR3 bases are TGTGCCAGCAGCCTGGGAGCGGGAACGAACACCGGGGAGCTGTTTTTT. Translated, it gives CASSLGAGTNTGELFF.